Included here is one TCR beta chain sequence, with context. This specimen belongs to a study of blood T cell repertoires in COVID-19. About the research overall: Sources were T cells, B-cell-depleted T cells, or PBMCs; the material itself was cDNA or gDNA.

The CDR3 consists of 16 residues. The germline gives CDR1 SGHDT, CDR2 YYEEEE. The ends lost 7 bases at V and 10 bases at J; junction bases unmatched: 14. Measured with immunoSEQ multiplex PCR; TCRdb has only the in-frame clones, and not every one. This table holds approximately 150,000 clones, over 80% found once. Material: peripheral blood. The TCR originated in a man aged 45-60 years who had recovered from COVID-19. The chain uses TRBV5-6 and TRBJ1-6; TRBD1 matches 10 bases. For the CDR3, the DNA is TGTGCCAGCCACTGGGACGGGACAGGGGTAAACTCACCCCTCCACTTT. Translation: CASHWDGTGVNSPLHF.